This TCR beta chain originates from a study of PD-1 blockade in classical Hodgkin lymphoma. Some clones are missing from TCRdb's copy, which holds only in-frame ones; the method was immunoSEQ multiplex PCR. The sample shows 35,000 to 50,000 clones, about 70% of them seen only once. Specified time point: cycle 4 day 1 (C4D1), after 6 weeks of nivolumab. Every patient had relapsed following autologous stem cell transplantation, and cohorts differed in brentuximab vedotin exposure. Each best response was a complete response, a partial response or progressive disease. Study results and caveats: Differences between repertoires have undefined causes, possibly disease activity or prior therapy. Complete responders started with a diversity level that resembled newly diagnosed patients at baseline.

In its sample, this clone was seen a few times. What it binds is unknown. Germline loops: CDR1 SGDLS, CDR2 YYNGEE. This CDR3 is 15 amino acids long. Germline trimming cut 0 bases from V and 5 bases from J; bases unmatched to any gene: 4. This receptor was identified in a human donor with classical Hodgkin lymphoma. The sequencing here drew on peripheral blood mononuclear cells (PBMCs), taken before the fourth cycle of nivolumab. The chain is built from TRBV9 and TRBJ2-3; 9 bases align to TRBD2. CDR3 sequence: CASSVEAGGGDTQYF. CDR3 nucleotide sequence: TGTGCCAGCAGCGTAGAAGCGGGGGGAGGAGATACGCAGTATTTT.